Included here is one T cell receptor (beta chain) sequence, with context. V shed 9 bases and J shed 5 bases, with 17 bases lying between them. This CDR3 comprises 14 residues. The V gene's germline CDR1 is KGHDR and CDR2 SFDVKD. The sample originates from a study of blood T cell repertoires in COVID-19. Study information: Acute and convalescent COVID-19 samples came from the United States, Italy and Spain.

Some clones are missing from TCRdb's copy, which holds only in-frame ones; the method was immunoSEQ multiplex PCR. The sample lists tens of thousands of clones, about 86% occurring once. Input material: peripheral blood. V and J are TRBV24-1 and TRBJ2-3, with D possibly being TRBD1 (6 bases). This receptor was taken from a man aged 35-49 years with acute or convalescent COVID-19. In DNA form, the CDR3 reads TGTGCCACCTCTCCAGGGGAGTTTGGAGATACGCAGTATTTT. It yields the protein CATSPGEFGDTQYF.